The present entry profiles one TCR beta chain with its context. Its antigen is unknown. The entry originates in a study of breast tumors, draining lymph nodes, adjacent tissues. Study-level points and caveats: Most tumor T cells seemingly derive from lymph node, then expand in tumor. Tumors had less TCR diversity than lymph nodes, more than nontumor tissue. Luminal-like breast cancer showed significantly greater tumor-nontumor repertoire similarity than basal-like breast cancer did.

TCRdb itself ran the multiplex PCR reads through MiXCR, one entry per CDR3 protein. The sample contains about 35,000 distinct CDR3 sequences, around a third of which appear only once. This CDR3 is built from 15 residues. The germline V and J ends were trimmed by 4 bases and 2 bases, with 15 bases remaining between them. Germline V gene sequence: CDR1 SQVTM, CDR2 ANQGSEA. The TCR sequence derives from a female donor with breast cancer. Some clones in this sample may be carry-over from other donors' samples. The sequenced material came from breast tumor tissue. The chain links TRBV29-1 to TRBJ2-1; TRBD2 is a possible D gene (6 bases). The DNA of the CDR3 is TGCAGCGTTGGGGATCTCGGGACTCCCTACAATGAGCAGTTCTTC. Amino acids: CSVGDLGTPYNEQFF.